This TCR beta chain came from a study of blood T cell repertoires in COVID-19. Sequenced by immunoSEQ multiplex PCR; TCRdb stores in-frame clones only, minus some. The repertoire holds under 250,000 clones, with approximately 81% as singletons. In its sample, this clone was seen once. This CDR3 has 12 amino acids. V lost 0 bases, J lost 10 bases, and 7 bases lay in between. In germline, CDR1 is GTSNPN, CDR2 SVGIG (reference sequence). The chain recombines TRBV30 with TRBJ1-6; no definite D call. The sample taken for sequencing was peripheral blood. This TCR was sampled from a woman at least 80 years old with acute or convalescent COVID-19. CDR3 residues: CAWSVTGSPLHF. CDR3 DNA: TGTGCCTGGAGTGTAACGGGATCACCCCTCCACTTT.